The rows below give T cell receptor beta chains drawn from one sample of a study of shared clonotypes between healthy human individuals. TCRdb's table, derived via immunoSEQ multiplex PCR, lists solely in-frame clones and lacks some. The table lists over a million clones, more than 75% of them singletons. Sequencing was done on a sample of memory CD4+ T cells from PBMCs. The source of these receptors is a man in his late teens or twenties in good health. Some clones in this sample may be carry-over from other donors' samples. Both conserved end residues are part of each CDR3. The order of the fields is CDR3 DNA, CDR3 protein, clone size, J gene, V gene, D gene. D genes are given only for firm matches. Clone size is not always given. Where it is, it says once, few, many or a class for expanded clones.

DNA: TGTGCCAGCAGCCCCGAGGGACTAGCGGGAGGAGAGGGTAAATACTTC; CDR3: CASSPEGLAGGEGKYF; size: once; J: TRBJ2-7; V: TRBV7-2; D: TRBD2
DNA: TGTGCCAGCAGACCCGGGGACAGGGATAACTATGGCTACACCTTC; CDR3: CASRPGDRDNYGYTF; size: -; J: TRBJ1-2; V: TRBV6-5; D: TRBD1
DNA: TGTGCCAGCAGCTTTCGCGGGTTCCATGAGCAGTTCTTC; CDR3: CASSFRGFHEQFF; size: once; J: TRBJ2-1; V: TRBV11-1; D: -
DNA: TGCGCCAGCAGCCAAGAAATTGGGAGTGACTATGGCTACACCTTC; CDR3: CASSQEIGSDYGYTF; size: -; J: TRBJ1-2; V: TRBV4-3; D: -
DNA: TGTGCCAGCTCACCGGGCTGGTTATCCGTTAGCGGGAGGGCCTACGAGCAGTACTTC; CDR3: CASSPGWLSVSGRAYEQYF; size: -; J: TRBJ2-7; V: TRBV18; D: TRBD2
DNA: TGTGCCAGCAGCCGGACTAGCGGGAGTGGGGATACGCAGTATTTT; CDR3: CASSRTSGSGDTQYF; size: -; J: TRBJ2-3; V: TRBV7-2; D: TRBD2
DNA: TGCGCCAGCAGCCTGTTGACTAGCGGGACCAATGAGCAGTTCTTC; CDR3: CASSLLTSGTNEQFF; size: -; J: TRBJ2-1; V: TRBV5-1; D: TRBD2
DNA: TGTGCCAGCTTTCCGATCGGGGACTCTGGAAACACCATATATTTT; CDR3: CASFPIGDSGNTIYF; size: -; J: TRBJ1-3; V: TRBV28; D: -
DNA: TGCGCCAGCAGTGTTCACAATGAGCAGTTCTTC; CDR3: CASSVHNEQFF; size: -; J: TRBJ2-1; V: TRBV10-2; D: -
DNA: TGTGCCTGGAGTGCGCAAAATTTAGATACGCAGTATTTT; CDR3: CAWSAQNLDTQYF; size: -; J: TRBJ2-3; V: TRBV30; D: -
DNA: TGTGCCAGCTCACCTATTCTCGGACAGACCGTTAACTATGGCTACACCTTC; CDR3: CASSPILGQTVNYGYTF; size: once; J: TRBJ1-2; V: TRBV18; D: -
DNA: TGTGCCAGCAGCTTAAATTACGGGAGGGAGGGAGAGACCCAGTACTTC; CDR3: CASSLNYGREGETQYF; size: -; J: TRBJ2-5; V: TRBV7-2; D: TRBD2
DNA: TGTGCCAGCAGTGTCAATAGCAATCAGCCCCAGCATTTT; CDR3: CASSVNSNQPQHF; size: many; J: TRBJ1-5; V: TRBV2; D: -
DNA: TGTGCCAGCAGCCAAGGGGGCGGCCAGGCCCAGTACTTC; CDR3: CASSQGGGQAQYF; size: -; J: TRBJ2-7; V: TRBV14; D: -
DNA: TGTGCCAGCAGCCCCCAGGGGGGGGGCACAGATACGCAGTATTTT; CDR3: CASSPQGGGTDTQYF; size: -; J: TRBJ2-3; V: TRBV5-4; D: -
DNA: TGTGCCAGCAGCTTACCGGTACAGACCACTGAAGCTTTCTTT; CDR3: CASSLPVQTTEAFF; size: once; J: TRBJ1-1; V: TRBV7-9; D: -
DNA: TGTGCCAGCATCCGGGACAACACCTACAATGAGCAGTTCTTC; CDR3: CASIRDNTYNEQFF; size: -; J: TRBJ2-1; V: TRBV27; D: -
DNA: TGTGCCATTCGGGGCGGGGGCCTCTCCTACGAGCAGTACTTC; CDR3: CAIRGGGLSYEQYF; size: -; J: TRBJ2-7; V: TRBV10-3; D: -
DNA: TGTGCCAGTAGTAGGACAGGGGGCGAAACAGATACGCAGTATTTT; CDR3: CASSRTGGETDTQYF; size: -; J: TRBJ2-3; V: TRBV19; D: TRBD1
DNA: TGTGCCAGCAGCAACCTCGGGGACACTGGGGGGACCCAGTACTTC; CDR3: CASSNLGDTGGTQYF; size: -; J: TRBJ2-5; V: TRBV6-6; D: -
DNA: TGTGCCAGCAGCTTAAACCGAGAGACCCAGTACTTC; CDR3: CASSLNRETQYF; size: few; J: TRBJ2-5; V: TRBV7-2; D: -
DNA: TGCGCCAGCAGCTGGTACGAGCAGTACTTC; CDR3: CASSWYEQYF; size: many; J: TRBJ2-7; V: TRBV5-1; D: -
DNA: TGTGCCAGCAGTGAAACGAGGGGTGCAGATACGCAGTATTTT; CDR3: CASSETRGADTQYF; size: -; J: TRBJ2-3; V: TRBV2; D: -
DNA: TGTGCCAGCAGTACCCCCCGGGGGACTGGGGGGCATGGCTACACCTTC; CDR3: CASSTPRGTGGHGYTF; size: -; J: TRBJ1-2; V: TRBV28; D: -
DNA: TGTGCCAGCAGCGCCACTAGCGGGAGGCACACCGGGGAGCTGTTTTTT; CDR3: CASSATSGRHTGELFF; size: -; J: TRBJ2-2; V: TRBV9; D: TRBD2
DNA: TGCAGCGTTGGGGGGGGCACTGAAGCTTTCTTT; CDR3: CSVGGGTEAFF; size: -; J: TRBJ1-1; V: TRBV29-1; D: -
DNA: TGTGCCAGCAGCCTAGGGTCCTACAATGAGCAGTTCTTC; CDR3: CASSLGSYNEQFF; size: -; J: TRBJ2-1; V: TRBV7-3; D: -
DNA: TGCGCCAGCAGCTCGAGGGCCTCAGGGTGGGGCGGCTACGAGCAGTACTTC; CDR3: CASSSRASGWGGYEQYF; size: few; J: TRBJ2-7; V: TRBV5-1; D: -
DNA: TGCGCCAGCAGCTTCCGGGCGACAGGGGGCACGTACGAGCAGTACTTC; CDR3: CASSFRATGGTYEQYF; size: -; J: TRBJ2-7; V: TRBV5-1; D: TRBD1
DNA: TGTGCCAGCAGTGAAGTTTATAGAGGGGGTACCGGGGAGCTGTTTTTT; CDR3: CASSEVYRGGTGELFF; size: -; J: TRBJ2-2; V: TRBV2; D: -
DNA: TGTGCCAGCAGTGAAGAAAGGGGGGCTAGCGCTTTCTTT; CDR3: CASSEERGASAFF; size: -; J: TRBJ1-1; V: TRBV6-1; D: -
DNA: TGTGCCAGCAGTTACTCGCACCCCTGGCAAGAGACCCAGTACTTC; CDR3: CASSYSHPWQETQYF; size: -; J: TRBJ2-5; V: TRBV6-5; D: -
DNA: TGTGCCAGCAGCTTAACGCGAGATTATGGCTACACCTTC; CDR3: CASSLTRDYGYTF; size: -; J: TRBJ1-2; V: TRBV7-3; D: -
DNA: TGTGCCAGCAGCCAGCGGGCCGACTCGTTCTACGAGCAGTACTTC; CDR3: CASSQRADSFYEQYF; size: -; J: TRBJ2-7; V: TRBV4-2; D: -
DNA: TGTGCCAGCCCACCAGGAGACCTAAGCTCTGGGGCCAACGTCCTGACTTTC; CDR3: CASPPGDLSSGANVLTF; size: -; J: TRBJ2-6; V: TRBV18; D: -
DNA: TGTGCCAGCTCACCAACTGCGAGCGGCAATCAGCCCCAGCATTTT; CDR3: CASSPTASGNQPQHF; size: few; J: TRBJ1-5; V: TRBV18; D: -
DNA: TGTGCCGTAACACAGAAAACCTACGATGGGCAGTACTTC; CDR3: CAVTQKTYDGQYF; size: -; J: TRBJ2-7; V: TRBV30; D: -
DNA: TGCGCCAGCAGCTTTTCGGACTCGACAGATACGCAGTATTTT; CDR3: CASSFSDSTDTQYF; size: -; J: TRBJ2-3; V: TRBV5-1; D: -
DNA: TGTGCCAGCAGCGAACGGACTAGCGGGAGTCCCTACGAGCAGTACTTC; CDR3: CASSERTSGSPYEQYF; size: -; J: TRBJ2-7; V: TRBV9; D: TRBD2